The 3 T cell receptor beta chains below all came from one sample that was sequenced in a study of OX40 agonist ivuxolimab in advanced cancers. Only in-frame clones appear in the TCRdb table, and some are missing; sequencing was by immunoSEQ multiplex PCR. The data show 50,000 to 55,000 clones, 85% to 90% seen once. Specimen: CD4+ or CD8+ T cells sorted from blood, collected in a trial of the OX40 agonist ivuxolimab. All receptors come from an adult with an advanced solid tumor such as melanoma, head and neck, liver or kidney cancer.

The CDR3 sequence is CASSIPQGAGELFF. DNA of the CDR3: TGTGCCAGTAGTATACCGCAGGGCGCCGGGGAGCTGTTTTTT. The V and J genes are TRBV19 and TRBJ2-2, with D possibly matching TRBD1 (5 bases). The germline V gene encodes CDR1 LNHDA and CDR2 SQIVND (reference sequence). The V gene lost 2 bases and the J gene lost 6 bases, with 10 bases spanning the gap. The CDR3 spans 14 residues.

This clone was seen only once. The chain is built from TRBV29-1 and TRBJ2-2, with 9 bases lining up with TRBD2. The V gene's germline CDR1 is SQVTM and CDR2 ANQGSEA. J gave up 6 bases and V 6 bases, and 11 bases lay outside the gene matches. This CDR3 comprises 15 residues. CDR3 nucleotides: TGCAGCGTGAGTAGCGGGGGATCTTACCCCGGGGAGCTGTTTTTT. It is translated as CSVSSGGSYPGELFF.

The gene calls are TRBV5-1 and TRBJ2-2; 8 bases match TRBD1. The CDR3 has 15 residues. Trimming removed 4 bases from V and 7 bases from J; junction bases left unmatched: 9. CDR1 is SGHRS, CDR2 YFSETQ, per germline. This CDR3 reads CASSGGYRGNGELFF. The CDR3 DNA reads as TGCGCCAGCAGCGGGGGATACAGGGGGAACGGGGAGCTGTTTTTT.